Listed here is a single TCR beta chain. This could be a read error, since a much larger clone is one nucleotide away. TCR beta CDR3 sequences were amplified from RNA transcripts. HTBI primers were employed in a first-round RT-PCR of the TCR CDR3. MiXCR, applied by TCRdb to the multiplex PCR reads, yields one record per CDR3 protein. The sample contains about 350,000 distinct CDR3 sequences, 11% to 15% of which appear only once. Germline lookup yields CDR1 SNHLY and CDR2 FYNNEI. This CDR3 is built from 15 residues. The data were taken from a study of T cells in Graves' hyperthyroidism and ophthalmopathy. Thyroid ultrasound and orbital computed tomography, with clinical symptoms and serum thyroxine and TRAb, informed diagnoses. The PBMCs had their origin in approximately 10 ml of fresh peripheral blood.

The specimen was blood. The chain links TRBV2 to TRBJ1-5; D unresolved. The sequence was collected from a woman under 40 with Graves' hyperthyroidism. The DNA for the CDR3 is TGTACCAGCAGTGAAGCGCGGAGGGATCTGGGGCCCCAGCATTTT. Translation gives CTSSEARRDLGPQHF. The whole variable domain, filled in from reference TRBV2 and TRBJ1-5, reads EPEVTQTPSHQVTQMGQEVILRCVPISNHLYFYWYRQILGQKVEFLVSFYNNEISEKSEIFDDQFSVERPDGSNFTLKIRSTKLEDSAMYFCTSSEARRDLGPQHFGDGTRLSIL.